The sequence of this T cell receptor beta chain was determined in a study of OX40 agonist ivuxolimab in advanced cancers. The CDR3 extends over 14 amino acids. Germline-derived CDR1 and CDR2 are SNHLY and FYNNEI. With 7 bases clipped from V and 4 bases from J, the junction kept 8 bases outside the gene matches. Here immunoSEQ multiplex PCR was the method, and the copy in TCRdb shows in-frame clones only, minus some. The data hold approximately 68,000 clones, with roughly nine tenths observed a single time. This receptor was identified in an adult with an advanced solid tumor such as melanoma, head and neck, liver or kidney cancer. The rearrangement uses TRBV2 and TRBJ2-3; TRBD1 aligns across 7 bases. The sequenced sample was CD4+ or CD8+ T cells sorted from blood, obtained in a trial of the OX40 agonist ivuxolimab. The CDR3 nucleotides read TGTGCCAGCACTCCGGGACAGTCCCCAGATACGCAGTATTTT. Translated, it gives CASTPGQSPDTQYF.